The 22 T cell receptor beta chains presented below share a single source sample, sequenced in a study of blood T cell repertoires in COVID-19. This table comes from immunoSEQ multiplex PCR, and its TCRdb copy is limited to in-frame clones, with some not included. The sample has 300,000 to 450,000 clones; around 87% are singletons. Sequencing was performed on PBMCs or T cells enriched from blood (not recorded which). These TCRs come from a man between 35 and 55 years old in a cohort exposed to, infected with or recovered from COVID-19 (not recorded which).

This clone came up once. The gene calls are TRBV6-5 and TRBJ2-1; 7 positions match TRBD2. V gave up 7 bases and J gave up 3 bases; unmatched junction bases: 3. This CDR3 spans 13 amino acids. CDR1 is MNHEY and CDR2 is SVGAGI in the germline V gene. The chain's CDR3 is CASKRELYNEQFF. DNA of the CDR3: TGTGCCAGCAAGCGGGAACTCTACAATGAGCAGTTCTTC.

The V and J genes are TRBV18 and TRBJ1-5, with 11 positions matching TRBD1. The germline CDR1 and CDR2 sequences are KGHSH and LQKENI. This CDR3 comprises 15 residues. V trimming: 3 bases; J trimming: 7 bases; junction bases outside the gene matches: 5. In DNA, the CDR3 is TGTGCCAGCTCACCGGGGACAGGGGGAAACCAGCCCCAGCATTTT. Translation: CASSPGTGGNQPQHF.

This rearrangement joins TRBV7-9 to TRBJ2-3, with TRBD1 identical over 8 bases. The germline V gene has CDR1 SEHNR and CDR2 FQNEAQ (reference sequence). Germline trimming cut 2 bases from V and 6 bases from J; bases unmatched to any gene: 7. This CDR3 is built from 15 residues. Written as DNA, the CDR3 is TGTGCCAGCAGCTTATCGCAGGGGGCAGCGGATACGCAGTATTTT. Amino acids: CASSLSQGAADTQYF.

This rearrangement joins TRBV5-4 to TRBJ2-2; 8 bases agree with TRBD1. Trimming at V came to 4 bases and at J to 4 bases, leaving 6 bases not matched to a gene. The CDR3 extends over 15 amino acids. Germline lookup yields CDR1 SGHNT and CDR2 YYREEE (reference sequence). CDR3 DNA sequence: TGTGCCAGCAGCGGTCGACAGGGGTTCACCGGGGAGCTGTTTTTT. Translation gives CASSGRQGFTGELFF.

The chain employs TRBV19 and TRBJ1-2; D uncertain. Per germline, CDR1 LNHDA and CDR2 SQIVND (reference sequence). The CDR3 covers 13 residues. Trimming removed 3 bases at V and 3 bases at J, with 8 bases between. CDR3 sequence: CASSMPGHYGYTF. The DNA for the CDR3 is TGTGCCAGTAGTATGCCAGGCCACTATGGCTACACCTTC.

The chain couples TRBV20-1 to TRBJ2-4, with D perhaps TRBD2 (6 bases). The CDR3 loop spans 12 amino acids. Per the germline V gene, CDR1 is DFQATT and CDR2 is SNEGSKA (reference sequence). V dropped 3 bases and J dropped 10 bases, with 13 bases sitting between them. In DNA, the CDR3 is TGCAGTGCTAGTAGGGAGGTCGGGATTCAGTACTTC. It translates to CSASREVGIQYF.

The chain joins TRBV7-2 to TRBJ1-1; the match to TRBD1 covers 8 bases. The ends lost 1 base at V and 0 bases at J; junction bases unmatched: 1. There are 15 residues in the CDR3. The germline gives CDR1 SGHTA, CDR2 FQGNSA. CDR3 region: CASSLGQGMNTEAFF. The CDR3 DNA sequence: TGTGCCAGCAGCTTAGGACAGGGGATGAACACTGAAGCTTTCTTT.

This clone was recorded a few times. The chain joins TRBV7-2 to TRBJ2-7; 7 nucleotides match TRBD2. Germline V CDR1 and CDR2: SGHTA, FQGNSA. The CDR3 spans 16 residues. V shed 1 base, J shed 0 bases, and the junction held 6 bases outside the gene matches. The CDR3 coding sequence is TGTGCCAGCAGCTTAGTCTCAGGGAGGGCCTCCTACGAGCAGTACTTC. This encodes CASSLVSGRASYEQYF.

The V gene is TRBV7-8, the J gene TRBJ2-1, with D hard to call. The CDR3 runs to 15 residues. Germline V gene data show CDR1 as SGHVS and CDR2 as FQNEAQ. Trimming removed 1 base at V and 5 bases at J, with 12 bases between. The CDR3 DNA is TGTGCCAGCAGCTTAGGGGTCCAGGCCAACAATGAGCAGTTCTTC. Protein product: CASSLGVQANNEQFF.

The V call is TRBV18, the J call TRBJ2-7; possibly TRBD1 for D (6 bases). Trimming removed 2 bases from V and 2 bases from J, with 7 bases in between. Germline CDR1 is KGHSH and CDR2 is LQKENI. This CDR3 is 13 amino acids long. CDR3: CASSPRDTYEQYF. The CDR3 DNA follows: TGTGCCAGCTCACCAAGGGACACCTACGAGCAGTACTTC.

The rearrangement joins TRBV11-1 to TRBJ2-1, with D possibly TRBD2 on 5 matching bases. Germline lookup yields CDR1 SGHAT and CDR2 FQDESV (reference sequence). The V and J ends lost 5 bases and 2 bases respectively, with 16 bases between them. The CDR3 is made up of 16 amino acids. CDR3 sequence: CASSPLVVAPYNEQFF. The CDR3 DNA is TGTGCCAGCAGCCCCCTTGTGGTAGCGCCCTACAATGAGCAGTTCTTC.

The J gene is TRBJ2-6, the V gene TRBV7-9; possibly TRBD1 for D (6 bases). Germline-derived CDR1 and CDR2 are SEHNR and FQNEAQ (reference sequence). This CDR3 is 15 amino acids long. Between the trimmed V and J ends, which lost 2 bases and 3 bases, there was a span of 8 bases. CDR3 sequence reads: CASSLNRVGANVLTF. The CDR3 coding sequence is TGTGCCAGCAGCTTAAACAGGGTTGGGGCCAACGTCCTGACTTTC.

This clone was detected a few times. The chain employs TRBV28 and TRBJ1-6; the D gene is possibly TRBD1 (6 bases). The CDR3 runs 14 residues. The germline gives CDR1 MDHEN, CDR2 SYDVKM. V dropped 8 bases and J dropped 5 bases, with 13 bases sitting between them. The chain's CDR3 is CASEDRANNSPLHF. DNA of the CDR3: TGTGCCAGCGAGGACAGAGCGAATAATTCACCCCTCCACTTT.

The chain carries TRBV28 and TRBJ2-7, with 9 bases that match TRBD1. This CDR3 comprises 14 residues. The trim removed 0 bases at V and 5 bases at J, leaving 2 bases unmatched. Germline V gene data show CDR1 as MDHEN and CDR2 as SYDVKM. CDR3 sequence reads: CASSLWDRGHEQYF. The CDR3 nucleotides read TGTGCCAGCAGTTTATGGGACAGGGGCCACGAGCAGTACTTC.

The chain has TRBV27 and TRBJ1-6; D is perhaps TRBD1 (6 bases). From germline, CDR1 is MNHEY and CDR2 SMNVEV (reference sequence). Trimming took off 6 bases at V and 9 bases at J, with 15 bases between the two ends. The CDR3 spans 14 residues. CDR3 sequence reads: CASRVTGFRSPLHF. In DNA, the CDR3 is TGTGCCAGCAGGGTGACAGGTTTTCGTTCACCCCTCCACTTT.

The J gene is TRBJ2-1, the V gene TRBV7-2; D is perhaps TRBD1 (5 bases). CDR1 SGHTA and CDR2 FQGNSA come from the germline V gene. Between the trimmed V and J ends, which lost 5 bases and 0 bases, there was a span of 8 bases. The CDR3 runs to 14 residues. The CDR3 DNA follows: TGTGCCAGCAGCCGGACAAACTCCTACAATGAGCAGTTCTTC. This gives the protein CASSRTNSYNEQFF.

The CDR3 sequence is CASSFNRVADTQYF. The CDR3 DNA is TGTGCCAGCAGCTTTAACCGGGTGGCAGATACGCAGTATTTT. The chain joins TRBV7-2 to TRBJ2-3; D gene ambiguous. The ends were cut back, 3 bases at V and 4 bases at J, with 11 bases in the middle. Germline loops: CDR1 SGHTA, CDR2 FQGNSA. The CDR3 is 14 amino acids.

The CDR3 spells CATSLGLNSYEQYF. The DNA of the CDR3 is TGTGCCACCAGCTTGGGACTCAACTCCTACGAGCAGTACTTC. The V call is TRBV15, the J call TRBJ2-7; the D gene is possibly TRBD2 (6 bases). This CDR3 is 14 amino acids long. The V gene lost 5 bases and the J gene lost 0 bases, with 11 bases spanning the gap. Per the germline V gene, CDR1 is LNHNV and CDR2 is YYDKDF (reference sequence).

The V and J genes are TRBV3-1 (or the pseudogene TRBV3-2) and TRBJ2-7; the match to TRBD1 covers 10 bases. V shed 4 bases, J shed 2 bases, and the junction held 5 bases outside the gene matches. Germline V gives CDR1 LGHDT, CDR2 YNNKEL (reference sequence). CDR3 size: 15 residues. CDR3 loop: CASSRGTGATYEQYF. The CDR3 DNA is TGTGCCAGCAGCCGAGGGACAGGGGCCACCTACGAGCAGTACTTC.

The chain carries TRBV4-1 and TRBJ1-2, with TRBD1 as a possible D gene (5 bases). The CDR3 is 15 amino acids. Per germline, CDR1 MGHRA and CDR2 YSYEKL. The V and J ends lost 0 bases and 4 bases respectively, with 12 bases between them. The CDR3 region is CASSQDRRGIYGYTF. DNA of the CDR3: TGCGCCAGCAGCCAAGATCGGAGGGGAATCTATGGCTACACCTTC.

DNA for the CDR3: TGTGCCTGGAGTGTGGGAGGGTTTTATGGCTACACCTTC. Protein product: CAWSVGGFYGYTF. The chain uses TRBV30 and TRBJ1-2; D is uncertain. Between the trimmed V and J ends, which lost 0 bases and 5 bases, there was a span of 10 bases. Germline V gene lookup returns CDR1 GTSNPN and CDR2 SVGIG (reference sequence). This CDR3 spans 13 amino acids.

A remark on this clone: The same CDR3 also results from other DNA sequences found in this sample. The chain uses TRBV9 and TRBJ2-1; D perhaps matches TRBD2 (6 bases). The CDR3 has 16 amino acids. Trimming left V 2 bases short and J 2 bases short, with 14 bases between. Per germline, CDR1 SGDLS and CDR2 YYNGEE. DNA of the CDR3: TGTGCCAGCAGCGTGGGTGCGGGACTCACCTACAATGAGCAGTTCTTC. It encodes CASSVGAGLTYNEQFF.